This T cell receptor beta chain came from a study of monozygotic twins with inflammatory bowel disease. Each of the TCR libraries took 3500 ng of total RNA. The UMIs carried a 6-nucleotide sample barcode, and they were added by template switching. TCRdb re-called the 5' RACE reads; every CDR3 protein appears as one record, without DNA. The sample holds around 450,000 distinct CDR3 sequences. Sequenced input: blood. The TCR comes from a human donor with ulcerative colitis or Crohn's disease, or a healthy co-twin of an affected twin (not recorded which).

The CDR3 loop is CSVRRASYEQYF. The rearrangement joins TRBV20-1 to TRBJ2-7. The CDR3 extends over 12 amino acids. CDR1 DFQATT and CDR2 SNEGSKA come from the germline V gene (reference sequence).